This T cell receptor beta chain was retrieved from a study of beta chain features in type 1 diabetes. Overall study findings and caveats: Moderate but significant shortening of TCRB CDR3s was recorded in all four CD4+ subsets from Type 1 diabetes patients. Any role of HLA type in TCRB rearrangement remained unresolved here.

This CDR3 spans 17 amino acids. The J segment lost 4 bases and the V segment lost 2 bases, leaving 12 bases of the junction unmatched. In germline, CDR1 is MGHRA, CDR2 YSYEKL. This clone showed up just a few times. Its specificity is not known. The entirety of the isolated RNA underwent reverse transcription, so expressed TCRB transcripts were sequenced. The repertoire was sequenced with immunoSEQ multiplex PCR; TCRdb's copy has only in-frame clones and lacks some. The top ten clones hold 0.5% to 0.6% of a sample with approximately 100,000 clones, 25% to 30% of them seen once. The receptor comes from a woman between 18 and 29 years old with type 1 diabetes. V gene TRBV4-1 combines with J gene TRBJ2-3; 7 positions agree with TRBD1. Sequencing was carried out using central memory CD4+ T cells from blood. CDR3 sequence (DNA): TGCGCCAGCAGCCAAAGGGGGATAAGGGACAGCTCAGATACGCAGTATTTT. It yields the protein CASSQRGIRDSSDTQYF.